A single sample is the source of the 10 T cell receptor beta chains below, sequenced in a study of shared clonotypes between healthy human individuals. The protocol was immunoSEQ multiplex PCR, while the TCRdb copy is restricted to in-frame clones and leaves out a portion. Among about 2.1 million clones listed, approximately 92% were seen once. As defined, naive CD8 cells were CD45RO-negative and positively selected for CCR7, with terminally differentiated effector memory CD45RA+ cells excluded. The sample was naive CD8+ T cells from PBMCs. The receptors here all came from a man younger than 35 in good health. Some clones in this sample may be carry-over from other donors' samples.

V usage is TRBV29-1 and J usage is TRBJ2-7; D may be TRBD1 (5 bases). The V gene lost 5 bases and the J gene lost 2 bases, with 13 bases spanning the gap. Germline CDR1 reads SQVTM; CDR2 reads ANQGSEA. The CDR3 covers 13 residues. The CDR3 DNA reads TGCAGCGTTATATTGACAGACACCTACGAGCAGTACTTC. This codes for CSVILTDTYEQYF.

This rearrangement joins TRBV6-4 to TRBJ2-1, with 11 bases lining up with TRBD2. Germline CDR1 and CDR2: MRHNA and SNTAGT. The CDR3 totals 14 residues. J lost 8 bases, V lost 6 bases, and 6 bases had no gene match. CDR3 sequence: CASSLAGGLDEQFF. The CDR3 coding sequence is TGTGCCAGCAGCCTAGCGGGAGGACTCGATGAGCAGTTCTTC.

As to this clone: The same CDR3 can be traced to other DNA sequences in this sample. The J gene is TRBJ1-1, the V gene TRBV5-6; D is uncertain. The CDR3 is 12 amino acids. V lost 3 bases and J 5 bases, leaving 8 bases between the germline ends. CDR1 is SGHDT and CDR2 is YYEEEE in the germline V gene. Written as DNA, the CDR3 is TGTGCCAGCAGCTCAGGATTGACTGAAGCTTTCTTT. Translated, it gives CASSSGLTEAFF.

This clone was seen a single time. The chain uses TRBV15 and TRBJ2-7; TRBD1 or TRBD2 may be the D gene (5 bases each). Trimming pared 5 bases from V and 5 bases from J, leaving 13 bases between. The germline V gene encodes CDR1 LNHNV and CDR2 YYDKDF (reference sequence). The CDR3 sequence is 13 residues long. The DNA of the CDR3 is TGTGCCACCAGCCAGGGACCGTCGGACGAGCAGTACTTC. This gives the protein CATSQGPSDEQYF. Complete variable domain (other parts from reference TRBV15 and TRBJ2-7): DAMVIQNPRYQVTQFGKPVTLSCSQTLNHNVMYWYQQKSSQAPKLLFHYYDKDFNNEADTPDNFQSRRPNTSFCFLDIRSPGLGDTAMYLCATSQGPSDEQYFGPGTRLTVT.

This clone appeared a single time. The CDR3, as DNA: TGTGCCATCGACTCTGGAAACACCATATATTTT. Translating it yields CAIDSGNTIYF. V is TRBV28 and J is TRBJ1-3; D is uncertain. The CDR3 runs 11 residues. The germline gives CDR1 MDHEN, CDR2 SYDVKM. V lost 10 bases and J 0 bases, leaving 4 bases between the germline ends. The entire variable domain, with the rest obtained from reference TRBV28 and TRBJ1-3, is as follows: DVKVTQSSRYLVKRTGEKVFLECVQDMDHENMFWYRQDPGLGLRLIYFSYDVKMKEKGDIPEGYSVSREKKERFSLILESASTNQTSMYLCAIDSGNTIYFGEGSWLTVV.

This clone appeared once. This chain connects TRBV4-2 to TRBJ1-6; possibly TRBD1 for D (5 bases). Trimming left V 4 bases short and J 14 bases short, with 24 bases between. CDR3 length equals 16 residues. In germline, CDR1 is LGHNA, CDR2 YNFKEQ. The CDR3 DNA is TGTGCCAGCAGCCCTCCTCCCAGACAGCAGGGTCGGACCCTCCACTTT. This sequence encodes CASSPPPRQQGRTLHF.

The V and J genes are TRBV6-5 and TRBJ2-7, with D hard to call. V was cut by 1 base and J by 6 bases, with 10 bases left in between. Germline CDR1 reads MNHEY; CDR2 reads SVGAGI. The CDR3 sequence is 13 residues long. CDR3 nucleotides: TGTGCCAGCAGTTACTACTCTAGTGCCGAGCAGTACTTC. It yields the protein CASSYYSSAEQYF.

J is TRBJ1-5 and V is TRBV4-1; D is unclear. V lost 4 bases, J lost 7 bases, and 14 bases lay in between. Germline CDR1 and CDR2: MGHRA and YSYEKL. The CDR3 runs 14 residues. Here the CDR3 reads CASSLRRRQQPQHF. Here the CDR3 DNA reads TGCGCCAGCAGCCTCAGACGGCGGCAACAGCCCCAGCATTTT.

The chain recombines TRBV5-5 with TRBJ1-1; 12 nucleotides align to TRBD1. CDR1 is SGHKS, CDR2 YYEKEE, per germline (reference sequence). After removal of 5 bases from V and 2 bases from J, the junction contained 4 bases not matched to a gene. The CDR3 sequence is 15 residues long. The CDR3 loop is CASSKGQGANTEAFF. CDR3 bases: TGTGCCAGCAGTAAGGGACAGGGGGCTAACACTGAAGCTTTCTTT.

The chain uses TRBV6-1 and TRBJ2-5; TRBD1 might be the D (6 bases). The CDR3 is made up of 15 amino acids. V was trimmed by 1 base and J by 4 bases, leaving 13 bases between them. The germline V gene has CDR1 MNHNS and CDR2 SASEGT. The CDR3 nucleotides read TGTGCCAGCAGTGAAGTTGGAGTCAGGGGAGAGACCCAGTACTTC. Protein product: CASSEVGVRGETQYF.